This record concerns one T cell receptor (beta chain) sequence. Antigen: not known. TCRdb's copy holds only in-frame clones and misses some; the assay was immunoSEQ multiplex PCR. The table includes under 200,000 clones, around 92% detected once. The sample belongs to a study of T cell responses to AZD1222 COVID-19 vaccine. V was pared by 1 base and J by 4 bases, with 9 bases between. This CDR3 has 14 amino acids. Germline-derived CDR1 and CDR2 are KGHDR and SFDVKD. General study results and limits: It was only a handful of AZD1222 recipients who were seropositive at baseline. Regions 160-218 and 743-854 dominated among vaccine-associated CD4 TCRs spanning spike. Donors in the cohort were predominantly white British and more often female, and clonal diversity was possibly underestimated.

The rearrangement joins TRBV24-1 to TRBJ2-5; D is unresolved. Sequenced material: peripheral blood, taken on day 0 of AZD1222 vaccination. The TCR comes from an adult in good health. The CDR3 sequence: CATSDFRSGETQYF. As DNA, the CDR3 is TGTGCCACCAGTGATTTTCGTAGTGGAGAGACCCAGTACTTC.